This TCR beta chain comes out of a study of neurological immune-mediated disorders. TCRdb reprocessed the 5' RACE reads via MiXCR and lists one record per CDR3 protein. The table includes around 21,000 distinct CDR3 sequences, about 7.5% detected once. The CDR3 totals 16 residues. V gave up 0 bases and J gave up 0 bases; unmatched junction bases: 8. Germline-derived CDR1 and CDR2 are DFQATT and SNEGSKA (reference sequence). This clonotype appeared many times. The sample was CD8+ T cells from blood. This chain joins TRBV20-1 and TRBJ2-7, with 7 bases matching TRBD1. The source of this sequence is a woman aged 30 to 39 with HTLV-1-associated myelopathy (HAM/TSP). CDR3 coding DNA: TGCAGTGCTAGAGATCCGGGCGACAGGGCCTCCTACGAGCAGTACTTC. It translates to CSARDPGDRASYEQYF.